These 15 T cell receptor beta chains were sequenced from one sample in a study of T cell responses to AZD1222 COVID-19 vaccine. The data were produced by immunoSEQ multiplex PCR, yet TCRdb's version contains in-frame clones alone and is incomplete. The sample shows 110,000 to 150,000 clones, under 95% of them seen only once. This sample comprised peripheral blood, obtained on day 0 of AZD1222 vaccination. Every receptor here comes from an adult in good health.

The V gene is TRBV4-2, the J gene TRBJ1-2; a weak D match, TRBD1 (6 bases). This CDR3 has 15 amino acids. Germline CDR1 LGHNA, CDR2 YNFKEQ. Between the trimmed V and J ends, which lost 1 base and 0 bases, there was a span of 9 bases. CDR3 DNA sequence: TGTGCCAGCAGCCAAGGAGGGGGGTCTAACTATGGCTACACCTTC. As protein: CASSQGGGSNYGYTF.

The J gene is TRBJ2-2, the V gene TRBV7-6; D unclear. The CDR3 is made up of 16 amino acids. V lost 5 bases to trimming and J lost 2 bases, with 15 bases between them. Germline assignment: CDR1 SGHVS and CDR2 FNYEAQ. The chain's CDR3 is CASSDRRSSNTGELFF. The DNA of the CDR3 is TGTGCCAGCAGCGATCGAAGGAGTTCTAACACCGGGGAGCTGTTTTTT.

CDR3 in DNA: TGCGCCAGCAGCTTGGGGGCCGGGACTAGCGCCAGGCAGTACTTC. It yields the protein CASSLGAGTSARQYF. The chain combines TRBV5-1 with TRBJ2-7; 10 bases fit TRBD2. Germline CDR1 SGHRS, CDR2 YFSETQ. CDR3 length equals 15 residues. Losses at the gene ends were 0 bases for V and 9 bases for J; bases not matched to a gene: 9.

V usage is TRBV9 and J usage is TRBJ2-2; D is possibly TRBD1 (7 bases). The CDR3 consists of 18 residues. Germline V gene lookup returns CDR1 SGDLS and CDR2 YYNGEE. V lost 2 bases and J lost 4, with 21 bases in between. In DNA, the CDR3 is TGTGCCAGCAGCGTCCGCCGGACTACAGGGGAGAGCACCGGGGAGCTGTTTTTT. Translated: CASSVRRTTGESTGELFF.

The J gene is TRBJ2-5, the V gene TRBV3-1 (or the pseudogene TRBV3-2); D is ambiguous. V was trimmed by 0 bases and J by 5 bases, leaving 4 bases between them. The CDR3 has 12 amino acids. Germline V gives CDR1 LGHDT, CDR2 YNNKEL (reference sequence). The CDR3 loop is CASSQDTETQYF. CDR3 in DNA: TGTGCCAGCAGCCAAGATACGGAGACCCAGTACTTC.

The rearrangement joins TRBV30 to TRBJ1-3; a possible D gene is TRBD1 (6 bases). Germline CDR1 and CDR2: GTSNPN and SVGIG (reference sequence). CDR3 length: 16 amino acids. V lost 3 bases to trimming and J lost 5 bases, with 20 bases between them. CDR3 nucleotide sequence: TGTGCCTGGAGATTCGGATACAGGGATACAAGAAACACCATATATTTT. Translated: CAWRFGYRDTRNTIYF.

The chain links TRBV5-4 to TRBJ2-3, with a weak D call TRBD1 (5 bases). The CDR3 is 14 amino acids. V dropped 4 bases and J dropped 0 bases, with 9 bases sitting between them. Looked up from germline, CDR1 is SGHNT and CDR2 is YYREEE (reference sequence). CDR3 sequence (DNA): TGTGCCAGCAGCCCAGGGCCTAGCACAGATACGCAGTATTTT. Residues: CASSPGPSTDTQYF.

The rearrangement links TRBV9 to TRBJ2-6; D call uncertain. V was cut by 2 bases and J by 0 bases, with 0 bases left in between. CDR1 and CDR2 from the germline V gene are SGDLS and YYNGEE. The CDR3 has 13 amino acids. In DNA form, the CDR3 reads TGTGCCAGCAGCGTCTCTGGGGCCAACGTCCTGACTTTC. This encodes CASSVSGANVLTF.

The chain employs TRBV9 and TRBJ1-2; D unclear. The CDR3 sequence is 16 residues long. The germline CDR1 and CDR2 sequences are SGDLS and YYNGEE. V lost 5 bases, J lost 4 bases, and 21 bases lay in between. CDR3 sequence reads: CASSHLKGSTVYGYTF. CDR3 bases: TGTGCCAGCAGTCACCTAAAGGGCAGTACAGTCTATGGCTACACCTTC.

This chain links TRBV6-5 with TRBJ2-7; D unclear. Germline V gives CDR1 MNHEY, CDR2 SVGAGI. The CDR3 length is 15 residues. Trimming took off 8 bases at V and 7 bases at J, with 24 bases between the two ends. As DNA, the CDR3 is TGTGCCAGCCACATCCCAAGGTTAGGCCCCCATGAGCAGTACTTC. Its protein is CASHIPRLGPHEQYF.

DNA for the CDR3: TGTGCCAGCAGAGGTATGACGGGCAATCAGCCCCAGCATTTT. It yields the protein CASRGMTGNQPQHF. The chain combines TRBV6-5 with TRBJ1-5; D call uncertain. Germline CDR1 and CDR2: MNHEY and SVGAGI. Trimming removed 6 bases from V and 2 bases from J, with 11 bases in between. This CDR3 is built from 14 residues.

This chain connects TRBV30 to TRBJ1-2; D is possibly TRBD1 (6 bases). V was cut by 3 bases and J by 5 bases, with 19 bases left in between. Germline assignment: CDR1 GTSNPN and CDR2 SVGIG (reference sequence). The CDR3 sequence is 15 residues long. CDR3 DNA sequence: TGTGCCTGGAGATTCACCCTAGGACAGACATATGGCTACACCTTC. It translates to CAWRFTLGQTYGYTF. The full variable domain, completed using reference TRBV30 and TRBJ1-2, is SQTIHQWPATLVQPVGSPLSLECTVEGTSNPNLYWYRQAAGRGLQLLFYSVGIGQISSEVPQNLSASRPQDRQFILSSKKLLLSDSGFYLCAWRFTLGQTYGYTFGSGTRLTVV.

The CDR3 protein is CASSVAILPGIPGNTIYF. CDR3 bases: TGTGCCAGCAGCGTAGCTATCCTACCGGGGATCCCTGGAAACACCATATATTTT. This sequence joins TRBV9 and TRBJ1-3; no reliable D call. Per the germline V gene, CDR1 is SGDLS and CDR2 is YYNGEE. CDR3 size: 18 residues. V lost 0 bases and J 2 bases, leaving 18 bases between the germline ends. Full variable domain (outside the CDR3, taken from reference TRBV9 and TRBJ1-3): DSGVTQTPKHLITATGQRVTLRCSPRSGDLSVYWYQQSLDQGLQFLIQYYNGEERAKGNILERFSAQQFPDLHSELNLSSLELGDSALYFCASSVAILPGIPGNTIYFGEGSWLTVV.

The V and J genes are TRBV29-1 and TRBJ2-2; D unclear. Trimming cost V 5 bases and J 1 base, with 5 bases left between them. Germline CDR1 and CDR2: SQVTM and ANQGSEA. The CDR3 is made up of 12 amino acids. CDR3 nucleotides: TGCAGCGTTCCTGAGAACACCGGGGAGCTGTTTTTT. Translation gives CSVPENTGELFF.

This clone was counted once. A read error may produce the germline difference seen at one junction end. The gene calls are TRBV11-2 and TRBJ1-1; weak D call: TRBD1 (6 bases). The CDR3 covers 16 residues. The V gene's germline CDR1 is SGHAT and CDR2 FQNNGV. CDR3 DNA: TGTGCCAGCAGCCCCTCCCTTAGACAGGCAAACACCGAAGCTTTCTTT. Amino acid sequence: CASSPSLRQANTEAFF.